This T cell receptor beta chain is from a study of blood T cells in healthy people across ages. A second PCR of roughly 7 to 11 cycles used a sample-barcoded 5' primer and a J-beta primer mix. Tagging of each cDNA molecule was performed by a template-switch adaptor with 12 random nucleotides. Using its own MiXCR run on the 5' RACE reads, TCRdb lists one record per CDR3 protein. This table holds roughly 680,000 distinct CDR3 sequences, around 52% found once. V trimming: 7 bases; J trimming: 2 bases; junction bases outside the gene matches: 11. In germline, CDR1 is MDHEN, CDR2 SYDVKM. CDR3 length: 16 amino acids. Study results and caveats: A roughly linear fall in TCR beta diversity per million T cells was seen with increasing age.

This clonotype was seen once. The antigen remains unidentified. The V and J genes are TRBV28 and TRBJ2-5; 9 nucleotides line up with TRBD1. This TCR was recovered from a woman aged 80 or over in good health. Sequencing was carried out using blood. CDR3 bases: TGTGCCAGCACAACAGGGGGACAGGGCCTTCAAGAGACCCAGTACTTC. Its translation is CASTTGGQGLQETQYF.